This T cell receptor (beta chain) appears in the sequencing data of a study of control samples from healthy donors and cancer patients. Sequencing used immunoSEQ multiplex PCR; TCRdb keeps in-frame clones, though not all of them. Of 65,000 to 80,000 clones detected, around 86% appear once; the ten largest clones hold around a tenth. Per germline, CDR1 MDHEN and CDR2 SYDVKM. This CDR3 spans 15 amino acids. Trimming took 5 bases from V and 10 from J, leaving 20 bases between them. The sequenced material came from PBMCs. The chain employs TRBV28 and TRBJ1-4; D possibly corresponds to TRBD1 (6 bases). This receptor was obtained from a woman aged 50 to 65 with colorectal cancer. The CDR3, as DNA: TGTGCCAGCAGTACGGACAGAGGTCCAACGGGAAAACTGTTTTTT. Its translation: CASSTDRGPTGKLFF. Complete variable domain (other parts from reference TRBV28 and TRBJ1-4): DVKVTQSSRYLVKRTGEKVFLECVQDMDHENMFWYRQDPGLGLRLIYFSYDVKMKEKGDIPEGYSVSREKKERFSLILESASTNQTSMYLCASSTDRGPTGKLFFGSGTQLSVL.